These 16 T cell receptor beta chains originate from one sample sequenced in a study of shared clonotypes between healthy human individuals. The data were produced by immunoSEQ multiplex PCR, yet TCRdb's version contains in-frame clones alone and is incomplete. In the table there are more than 2 million clones, 85% to 95% of which are singletons. The sample consisted of naive CD4+ T cells sorted from blood. Stated subset: CD45RA+ positively selected. The receptor set was obtained from a man aged 18 to 29 in good health.

The genes are TRBV4-3 and TRBJ2-1; TRBD1 matches at 9 bases. Germline CDR1 LGHNA, CDR2 YSLEER. V lost 2 bases to trimming and J lost 0 bases; unmatched junction nucleotides: 2. The CDR3 extends over 16 amino acids. This CDR3 is CASSQTTGGSYNEQFF. In nucleotides, the CDR3 is TGCGCCAGCAGCCAAACGACAGGGGGCTCCTACAATGAGCAGTTCTTC.

V is TRBV11-2 and J is TRBJ2-3, with TRBD2 matching over 8 bases. This CDR3 contains 17 residues. J gave up 2 bases and V 0 bases, and 7 bases lay outside the gene matches. From germline, CDR1 is SGHAT and CDR2 FQNNGV. Here the CDR3 reads CASSLEGRGANTDTQYF. The CDR3 DNA follows: TGTGCCAGCAGCTTAGAAGGGCGGGGGGCAAACACAGATACGCAGTATTTT.

The chain employs TRBV2 and TRBJ2-7; TRBD1 or TRBD2 may be the D gene (5 bases each). This CDR3 comprises 15 residues. Germline V gene lookup returns CDR1 SNHLY and CDR2 FYNNEI. V lost 6 bases, J lost 2 bases, and 17 bases lay in between. CDR3 coding DNA: TGTGCCAGCAGCCCCGGGGCAGGGCCTACCTACGAGCAGTACTTC. Translating it yields CASSPGAGPTYEQYF. Looking up the rest from reference TRBV2 and TRBJ2-7 gives the full variable domain: EPEVTQTPSHQVTQMGQEVILRCVPISNHLYFYWYRQILGQKVEFLVSFYNNEISEKSEIFDDQFSVERPDGSNFTLKIRSTKLEDSAMYFCASSPGAGPTYEQYFGPGTRLTVT.

J is TRBJ2-7 and V is TRBV7-9; D remains ambiguous. The germline V and J ends were trimmed by 2 bases and 5 bases, with 4 bases remaining between them. The CDR3 extends over 11 amino acids. Germline V gives CDR1 SEHNR, CDR2 FQNEAQ (reference sequence). The CDR3 here is CASSLQNEQYF. The CDR3 bases are TGTGCCAGCAGCTTACAAAACGAGCAGTACTTC.

The chain has TRBV11-2 and TRBJ1-2; TRBD1 might be the D (5 bases). Germline CDR1 SGHAT, CDR2 FQNNGV. There are 14 residues in the CDR3. Trimming removed 5 bases at V and 10 bases at J, with 20 bases between. In nucleotides, the CDR3 is TGTGCCAGCAGCCCCCCCACAGGAGGATGGGCCTACACCTTC. Amino acid sequence: CASSPPTGGWAYTF.

The chain joins TRBV11-2 to TRBJ2-2, with 7 bases that match TRBD1. In germline, CDR1 is SGHAT, CDR2 FQNNGV. This CDR3 contains 14 residues. The V and J ends lost 5 bases and 5 bases, in that order; junction bases with no gene match: 5. CDR3 DNA: TGTGCCAGCAGCCGTTTGACAGGGACCGGGGAGCTGTTTTTT. Translated, it gives CASSRLTGTGELFF.

Notes on this clone: A much larger clonotype is one base distant, so this may be a read error. Other nucleotide sequences from this sample produce the same CDR3. The chain joins TRBV6-5 to TRBJ1-6, with 10 bases matching TRBD1. CDR1 is MNHEY and CDR2 is SVGAGI in the germline V gene. The CDR3 runs 14 residues. V lost 6 bases to trimming and J lost 7 bases; unmatched junction nucleotides: 3. The CDR3 loop is CASSRDRGNSPLHF. DNA for the CDR3: TGTGCCAGCAGCCGGGACAGGGGAAATTCACCCCTCCACTTT.

V is TRBV5-6 and J is TRBJ2-3; D is ambiguous. The germline CDR1 and CDR2 sequences are SGHDT and YYEEEE. The CDR3 covers 15 residues. Trimming left V 4 bases short and J 9 bases short, with 21 bases between. The CDR3 region is CASSLGSVPAQTQYF. CDR3 bases: TGTGCCAGCAGCCTGGGATCCGTTCCTGCGCAAACGCAGTATTTT.

The CDR3 coding sequence is TGCGCCAGCAGCTCACACAGCGATTCACCCCTCCACTTT. Translating gives CASSSHSDSPLHF. The rearrangement uses TRBV5-1 and TRBJ1-6, with D unclear. This CDR3 spans 13 amino acids. From germline, CDR1 is SGHRS and CDR2 YFSETQ. Trimming removed 3 bases at V and 8 bases at J, with 9 bases between. Drawing the rest from reference TRBV5-1 and TRBJ1-6, the complete variable domain is KAGVTQTPRYLIKTRGQQVTLSCSPISGHRSVSWYQQTPGQGLQFLFEYFSETQRNKGNFPGRFSGRQFSNSRSEMNVSTLELGDSALYLCASSSHSDSPLHFGNGTRLTVT.

The V gene is TRBV10-3, the J gene TRBJ1-1, with D possibly being TRBD1 (6 bases). The germline CDR1 and CDR2 sequences are ENHRY and SYGVKD. The V gene lost 4 bases and the J gene lost 0 bases, with 9 bases spanning the gap. This CDR3 comprises 14 residues. The CDR3 loop is CAISADSLNTEAFF. The DNA for the CDR3 is TGTGCCATCAGTGCGGACAGCCTGAACACTGAAGCTTTCTTT.

V and J are TRBV7-6 and TRBJ1-2; TRBD1 matches 10 bases. CDR1 SGHVS and CDR2 FNYEAQ come from the germline V gene. The CDR3 is 14 amino acids. Trimming at V came to 5 bases and at J to 7 bases, leaving 7 bases not matched to a gene. This CDR3 is CASSRGQGQGGYTF. In nucleotides, the CDR3 is TGTGCCAGCAGCCGGGGACAGGGGCAAGGTGGCTACACCTTC.

The chain recombines TRBV30 with TRBJ2-7; tentative D call: TRBD2 (5 bases). This CDR3 region has 14 residues. V lost 6 bases to trimming and J lost 3 bases, with 18 bases between them. Looked up from germline, CDR1 is GTSNPN and CDR2 is SVGIG (reference sequence). The CDR3 DNA follows: TGTGCCTGCCAGAAGAGTGGACGGGGCTACGAGCAGTACTTC. It yields the protein CACQKSGRGYEQYF.

A single count supports this clone. The chain uses TRBV25-1 and TRBJ2-1; 11 bases fit TRBD2. Germline trimming cut 4 bases from V and 6 bases from J; bases unmatched to any gene: 5. This CDR3 has 15 amino acids. Germline values: CDR1 MGHDK, CDR2 SYGVNS. The CDR3 loop is CASSVGTSGTNEQFF. The CDR3 DNA reads TGTGCCAGCAGTGTCGGGACTAGCGGTACCAATGAGCAGTTCTTC.

V and J are TRBV14 and TRBJ2-5; maybe TRBD1 (5 bases). Trimming shortened V by 0 bases and J by 7 bases, and 15 bases separated the two germline ends. Germline CDR1 and CDR2: SGHDN and FVKESK. The CDR3 spans 15 residues. The CDR3 is CASSQDPVRVGTQYF. CDR3 DNA sequence: TGTGCCAGCAGCCAAGATCCGGTCAGGGTAGGGACCCAGTACTTC.

This chain joins TRBV18 and TRBJ2-3; D gene uncertain. The length of the CDR3 is 14 residues. Between the trimmed V and J ends, which lost 2 bases and 7 bases, there was a span of 13 bases. Germline V gene data show CDR1 as KGHSH and CDR2 as LQKENI. This CDR3 is CASSPLPDAYTQYF. CDR3 DNA sequence: TGTGCCAGCTCACCATTACCAGACGCTTATACGCAGTATTTT. Variable domain in full (rest from reference TRBV18 and TRBJ2-3): NAGVMQNPRHLVRRRGQEARLRCSPMKGHSHVYWYRQLPEEGLKFMVYLQKENIIDESGMPKERFSAEFPKEGPSILRIQQVVRGDSAAYFCASSPLPDAYTQYFGPGTRLTVL.

The chain uses TRBV30 and TRBJ1-5; perhaps TRBD1 as D (5 bases). Germline V gene lookup returns CDR1 GTSNPN and CDR2 SVGIG (reference sequence). The CDR3 is made up of 16 amino acids. The ends were cut back, 0 bases at V and 4 bases at J, with 16 bases in the middle. The CDR3: CAWSVTKGPGNQPQHF. DNA for the CDR3: TGTGCCTGGAGTGTCACTAAGGGGCCGGGGAATCAGCCCCAGCATTTT.